This T cell receptor (beta chain) was found in a study of beta chain features in type 1 diabetes. Study-level information: Patient and healthy donor groups were alike in age, gender and cell yields. Across the samples, over 85 million sorted cells were examined in total.

Germline lookup yields CDR1 SGHTA and CDR2 FQGNSA. Trimming took off 5 bases at V and 0 bases at J, with 3 bases between the two ends. The CDR3 has 12 residues. Isolated RNA was reverse transcribed in full, so expressed TCRB transcripts were sequenced. Using immunoSEQ multiplex PCR, the repertoire was profiled, and TCRdb retains in-frame clones only, with some absent. Of approximately 120,000 clones listed, 30% to 50% are singletons. This clone has a handful of counts. Cell sorting via CD45RO/CCR7/CD25/CD127/CD95/CD27 was performed to obtain CD4+ naive, central memory, regulatory and stem cell-like memory cells.

The rearrangement links TRBV7-2 to TRBJ2-3; D gene unclear. This sequence was found in a woman younger than 35 in good health. The source material was stem cell memory CD4+ T cells from blood. The CDR3 DNA reads as TGTGCCAGCAGCCCAAGCACAGATACGCAGTATTTT. Translation: CASSPSTDTQYF.